Listed here are 27 T cell receptor beta chains from one sample, sequenced in a study of cytomegalovirus exposure and HLA in healthy donors. Profiling relied on immunoSEQ multiplex PCR, and the TCRdb table lists in-frame clones only, not all of them. Of just over 65,000 clones in the sample, about 97% were seen once. Specimen: PBMCs. The receptor set was obtained from a young woman in good health and CMV-seropositive.

The chain uses TRBV19 and TRBJ2-7; 7 positions agree with TRBD1. V lost 3 bases and J lost 2; bases outside the gene matches: 7. The CDR3 length is 15 residues. Per germline, CDR1 LNHDA and CDR2 SQIVND (reference sequence). The chain's CDR3 is CASSIWDSGAYEQYF. As DNA, the CDR3 is TGTGCCAGTAGTATTTGGGACAGTGGTGCCTACGAGCAGTACTTC.

This clone was picked up a small number of times. The DNA of the CDR3 is TGTGCCATCAGGTTACAGGGGAGTACAGATACGCAGTATTTT. Encoded protein: CAIRLQGSTDTQYF. The chain employs TRBV10-3 and TRBJ2-3; 7 nucleotides line up with TRBD1. The CDR3 length is 14 residues. After removal of 6 bases from V and 3 bases from J, the junction contained 6 bases not matched to a gene. Germline V lookup: CDR1 ENHRY, CDR2 SYGVKD.

The chain recombines TRBV7-3 with TRBJ2-7; 9 nucleotides align to TRBD1. This CDR3 has 14 residues. CDR1 and CDR2 (germline): SGHTA, FQGTGA. With 5 bases clipped from V and 5 bases from J, the junction kept 7 bases outside the gene matches. CDR3 in DNA: TGTGCCAGCAGCCCCACAGGGGGCAGGAACGAGCAGTACTTC. This gives the protein CASSPTGGRNEQYF.

The chain carries TRBV13 and TRBJ1-2; 7 bases are a match to TRBD1. Germline V gene data show CDR1 as PRHDT and CDR2 as FYEKMQ (reference sequence). This CDR3 comprises 16 residues. With 1 base clipped from V and 7 bases from J, the junction kept 12 bases outside the gene matches. The CDR3 bases are TGTGCCAGCAGCTTAGTGACCACGGGGACAGCGATTGGCTACACCTTC. This codes for CASSLVTTGTAIGYTF.

The chain recombines TRBV10-3 with TRBJ2-7; TRBD1 matches 7 bases. The ends lost 2 bases at V and 7 bases at J; junction bases unmatched: 5. Germline V gives CDR1 ENHRY, CDR2 SYGVKD. There are 13 residues in the CDR3. CDR3 in amino acids: CAISETTGIEQYF. CDR3 nucleotide sequence: TGTGCCATCAGTGAGACGACAGGGATAGAGCAGTACTTC.

The chain is built from TRBV2 and TRBJ2-1, with D maybe TRBD1 (6 bases). Germline CDR1 and CDR2: SNHLY and FYNNEI. CDR3 length: 15 residues. Trimming removed 5 bases at V and 3 bases at J, with 14 bases between. CDR3 in amino acids: CASSNPGHLYNEQFF. CDR3 DNA sequence: TGTGCCAGCAGTAATCCGGGACATCTCTACAATGAGCAGTTCTTC.

V is TRBV28 and J is TRBJ1-5; D not certain. The CDR3 length is 12 residues. With 1 base removed from V and 7 bases from J, the gap between germline ends came to 5 bases. CDR1 and CDR2 from the germline V gene are MDHEN and SYDVKM. The CDR3 DNA reads as TGTGCCAGCAGTTTATCGGGGCAGCCCCAGCATTTT. As protein: CASSLSGQPQHF.

The gene calls are TRBV11-3 and TRBJ2-1; TRBD1 matches at 8 bases. The CDR3 runs to 14 residues. Per the germline V gene, CDR1 is SGHNT and CDR2 is YENEEA. V lost 4 bases, J lost 9 bases, and 8 bases stayed unmatched. The CDR3 loop reads CASSSGTGASEQFF. Written as DNA, the CDR3 is TGTGCCAGCAGCTCCGGGACAGGCGCCTCTGAGCAGTTCTTC.

The V gene is TRBV6-6, the J gene TRBJ2-5; possible D gene TRBD1, 6 bases. Between the trimmed V and J ends, which lost 5 bases and 2 bases, there was a span of 12 bases. The CDR3 consists of 14 residues. In germline, CDR1 is MNHNY, CDR2 SVGAGI (reference sequence). CDR3 loop: CASSPGHRQETQYF. The CDR3 DNA sequence: TGTGCCAGCAGTCCGGGACACCGACAAGAGACCCAGTACTTC.

The gene calls are TRBV25-1 and TRBJ1-5; 8 bases fit TRBD1. The germline CDR1 and CDR2 sequences are MGHDK and SYGVNS. The V gene end was trimmed by 5 bases and the J gene end by 5 bases; junction bases not matched to a gene: 2. The CDR3 spans 13 residues. The CDR3 reads CASSLQGDQPQHF. The CDR3 DNA reads as TGTGCCAGCAGTCTACAGGGGGATCAGCCCCAGCATTTT.

The chain is built from TRBV6-1 and TRBJ2-2, with 12 positions matching TRBD2. The CDR3 spans 17 residues. Germline values: CDR1 MNHNS, CDR2 SASEGT. Trimming at V came to 1 base and at J to 5 bases, leaving 5 bases not matched to a gene. CDR3 bases: TGTGCCAGCAGTGAAGGCCTAGCGGGAGGGCCGACCGGGGAGCTGTTTTTT. As protein: CASSEGLAGGPTGELFF.

The V gene is TRBV27, the J gene TRBJ1-1, with D possibly TRBD1 on 5 matching bases. The CDR3 is 13 amino acids. The V end was cut by 4 bases, the J end by 4 bases, with 10 bases between. CDR1 and CDR2 from the germline V gene are MNHEY and SMNVEV (reference sequence). CDR3 sequence reads: CASSSGVITEAFF. The CDR3 DNA reads TGTGCCAGCAGTTCGGGGGTTATCACTGAAGCTTTCTTT.

V gene TRBV18 combines with J gene TRBJ1-1, with D unresolved. Germline V gene data show CDR1 as KGHSH and CDR2 as LQKENI. The CDR3 extends over 11 amino acids. The V end was cut by 6 bases, the J end by 4 bases, with 6 bases between. In DNA, the CDR3 is TGTGCCAGCTCCGCGGTCACTGAAGCTTTCTTT. Protein sequence: CASSAVTEAFF. The full variable domain, rest sourced from reference TRBV18 and TRBJ1-1, is NAGVMQNPRHLVRRRGQEARLRCSPMKGHSHVYWYRQLPEEGLKFMVYLQKENIIDESGMPKERFSAEFPKEGPSILRIQQVVRGDSAAYFCASSAVTEAFFGQGTRLTVV.

The J gene is TRBJ2-3, the V gene TRBV27; 10 bases match TRBD2. Per germline, CDR1 MNHEY and CDR2 SMNVEV (reference sequence). This CDR3 is built from 15 residues. The V gene end was trimmed by 6 bases and the J gene end by 0 bases; junction bases not matched to a gene: 3. In DNA form, the CDR3 reads TGTGCCAGCAGCCTTAGCGGGGGGAGCACAGATACGCAGTATTTT. Encoded protein: CASSLSGGSTDTQYF.

This rearrangement joins TRBV18 to TRBJ2-5, with a possible D match to TRBD1 (6 bases). Germline V lookup: CDR1 KGHSH, CDR2 LQKENI. The CDR3 covers 16 residues. Trimming cost V 4 bases and J 1 base, with 16 bases left between them. The CDR3: CASSLTPGQTQETQYF. The CDR3 bases are TGTGCCAGCTCACTCACTCCGGGACAAACCCAAGAGACCCAGTACTTC.

This clone showed up just once. The chain recombines TRBV18 with TRBJ2-2; no clear D gene. This CDR3 is built from 13 residues. The V gene's germline CDR1 is KGHSH and CDR2 LQKENI. The V and J ends lost 6 bases and 4 bases respectively, with 9 bases between them. CDR3 loop: CASSSVVTGELFF. The CDR3 DNA reads TGTGCCAGCTCGTCAGTCGTCACCGGGGAGCTGTTTTTT.

This clone was found once. The chain employs TRBV5-1 and TRBJ2-7; TRBD2 agrees at 8 bases. The CDR3 spans 15 residues. Germline-derived CDR1 and CDR2 are SGHRS and YFSETQ. V lost 0 bases, J lost 4 bases, and 6 bases stayed unmatched. The CDR3 DNA sequence: TGCGCCAGCAGCTTGGGTGGTAGCGGGATTTACGAGCAGTACTTC. Translated: CASSLGGSGIYEQYF.

The genes are TRBV27 and TRBJ2-3; 8 bases align to TRBD1. Trimming at V came to 8 bases and at J to 6 bases, leaving 13 bases not matched to a gene. This CDR3 spans 15 amino acids. Germline CDR1 is MNHEY and CDR2 is SMNVEV (reference sequence). The CDR3 here is CASRTARGHSDTQYF. CDR3 coding DNA: TGTGCCAGCCGAACCGCCAGGGGGCATTCGGATACGCAGTATTTT.

The sample holds one count of this clone. The CDR3 protein is CASRRLAGYNEQFF. Here the CDR3 DNA reads TGTGCCAGCAGGCGACTAGCGGGTTACAATGAGCAGTTCTTC. The chain joins TRBV28 to TRBJ2-1; 10 nucleotides line up with TRBD2. Germline assignment: CDR1 MDHEN and CDR2 SYDVKM. This CDR3 is 14 amino acids long. After removal of 6 bases from V and 4 bases from J, the junction contained 3 bases not matched to a gene.

The chain combines TRBV28 with TRBJ2-5; D gene unclear. This CDR3 has 14 residues. Germline V CDR1 and CDR2: MDHEN, SYDVKM. V lost 5 bases, J lost 0 bases, and 10 bases lay in between. This CDR3 is CASSPGSYQETQYF. The CDR3 bases are TGTGCCAGCAGTCCAGGATCGTACCAAGAGACCCAGTACTTC.

The count of this clone is one. The CDR3 here is CASTGGQGSYEQYF. In DNA form, the CDR3 reads TGTGCCAGCACGGGGGGACAGGGTTCGTACGAGCAGTACTTC. V and J are TRBV28 and TRBJ2-7; TRBD1 matches 9 bases. CDR1 and CDR2 from the germline V gene are MDHEN and SYDVKM. This CDR3 has 14 residues. J lost 4 bases, V lost 7 bases, and 8 bases had no gene match.

The V and J genes are TRBV10-1 and TRBJ2-3; no clear D. The CDR3 length is 8 residues. Germline CDR1 and CDR2: WNHNN and SYGVQD (reference sequence). The CDR3 here is CARDTQYF. The CDR3 nucleotides read TGCGCTCGAGATACGCAGTATTTT.

This rearrangement joins TRBV18 to TRBJ2-1; D not certain. Germline CDR1 is KGHSH and CDR2 is LQKENI. Trimming stripped 8 bases from V and 0 bases from J, with 5 bases between. The CDR3 spans 12 residues. CDR3 sequence: CASRSSYNEQFF. The CDR3 region has the DNA TGTGCCAGCCGGAGCTCCTACAATGAGCAGTTCTTC.

The genes are TRBV18 and TRBJ2-7, with TRBD2 matching over 9 bases. The V gene's germline CDR1 is KGHSH and CDR2 LQKENI. V dropped 0 bases and J dropped 3; count of bases not matched to a gene: 6. This CDR3 spans 16 amino acids. Written as DNA, the CDR3 is TGTGCCAGCTCACCACCCTCTAGCGGGACCATCTACGAGCAGTACTTC. It codes for CASSPPSSGTIYEQYF.

V and J are TRBV23-1 and TRBJ2-7; 7 bases fit TRBD1. TRBV23-1 is treated as an ORF (open reading frame) with a function not yet certain. V trimming: 2 bases; J trimming: 0 bases; junction bases outside the gene matches: 7. CDR3 length: 16 amino acids. DNA of the CDR3: TGCGCCAGCAGTCAACCGACTACAGGGGACTCCTACGAGCAGTACTTC. Protein: CASSQPTTGDSYEQYF.

The chain couples TRBV28 to TRBJ2-5; maybe TRBD2 (6 bases). The germline V gene encodes CDR1 MDHEN and CDR2 SYDVKM. The CDR3 runs to 15 residues. V was shortened by 4 bases and J by 7 bases, with 19 bases between the two germline ends. For the CDR3, the DNA is TGTGCCAGCAGTTCCAGACTAGACCTGGGGGGGACCCAGTACTTC. Protein: CASSSRLDLGGTQYF.

This clone was counted once. This chain links TRBV18 with TRBJ2-3, with 10 nucleotides matching TRBD2. V shed 0 bases and J 6 bases; nucleotides not matched to a gene: 6. The CDR3 runs to 16 residues. Germline V gene lookup returns CDR1 KGHSH and CDR2 LQKENI. CDR3 amino acids: CASSPPGTSGTDTQYF. The DNA of the CDR3 is TGTGCCAGCTCACCACCGGGAACTAGCGGGACCGATACGCAGTATTTT.